This TCR beta chain is from a study of long-term antiretroviral therapy in people with HIV. Study-wide findings and caveats: The study found that diversity rose after ART but stayed below transplant donor controls.

To note about this clone: Antigen unknown.

The immunoSEQ assay was v3.0, run at survey level. Sequencing was designed to cover about 35,000-55,000 T-cell genomes in each sample. Sequencing was performed with immunoSEQ multiplex PCR; in TCRdb, only in-frame clones are kept and a portion is missing. The sample includes some 27,000 clones, over 90% of them seen just once. Per donor, a minimum of one pre-ART and a minimum of two post-ART PBMC samples were available. Cryopreserved PBMC samples of about 1-11 million cells were used for DNA extraction. This clonotype was sampled from a woman in her thirties or forties with HIV. The material sequenced was unsorted PBMCs, taken less than 6.8 years after starting antiretroviral therapy.

The CDR3 loop reads CASSLRTGGNEKLFF. CDR3 nucleotide sequence: TGTGCCAGCAGCTTAAGGACAGGGGGTAATGAAAAACTGTTTTTT. V gene TRBV5-6 combines with J gene TRBJ1-4; TRBD1 aligns across 10 bases. The CDR3 is 15 amino acids. The germline CDR1 and CDR2 sequences are SGHDT and YYEEEE. J gave up 4 bases and V 2 bases, and 2 bases lay outside the gene matches. Looking up the rest from reference TRBV5-6 and TRBJ1-4 gives the full variable domain: DAGVTQSPTHLIKTRGQQVTLRCSPKSGHDTVSWYQQALGQGPQFIFQYYEEEERQRGNFPDRFSGHQFPNYSSELNVNALLLGDSALYLCASSLRTGGNEKLFFGSGTQLSVL.